These 21 T cell receptor beta chains were all obtained from the same sample, sequenced in a study of shared clonotypes between healthy human individuals. The naive CD8 population came from CD45RO-negative cells selected for CCR7, without terminally differentiated effector memory CD45RA+ cells. Some clones are missing from TCRdb's copy, which holds only in-frame ones; the method was immunoSEQ multiplex PCR. The sample consists of approximately 720,000 clones, about 92% of them appearing once. Input material: naive CD8+ T cells sorted from blood. The receptor set was obtained from a man aged 30-40 years in good health.

The chain employs TRBV7-9 and TRBJ2-5; D is possibly TRBD2 (5 bases). The V end lost 5 bases, the J end lost 5 bases, and 15 bases lay between the germline ends. This CDR3 has 14 residues. Germline loops: CDR1 SEHNR, CDR2 FQNEAQ (reference sequence). The CDR3 DNA reads as TGTGCCAGCAGCAAGAGCGGAAGTAGTGAGACCCAGTACTTC. Protein product: CASSKSGSSETQYF.

J is TRBJ1-5 and V is TRBV7-2, with no clear D. CDR3 size: 12 residues. Germline lookup yields CDR1 SGHTA and CDR2 FQGNSA. The germline V and J ends were trimmed by 7 bases and 7 bases, with 11 bases remaining between them. The CDR3 DNA sequence: TGTGCCAGCACCAACCGGTACCAGCCCCAGCATTTT. Residues: CASTNRYQPQHF.

The V and J genes are TRBV19 and TRBJ2-3, with 10 bases matching TRBD1. Germline loops: CDR1 LNHDA, CDR2 SQIVND (reference sequence). The V gene end was trimmed by 4 bases and the J gene end by 4 bases; junction bases not matched to a gene: 11. The CDR3 consists of 17 residues. The CDR3 DNA follows: TGTGCCAGTAGTAGATATACCGGGACAGGGGAGGCAGATACGCAGTATTTT. It translates to CASSRYTGTGEADTQYF.

The chain couples TRBV2 to TRBJ2-7; D unclear. Trimming stripped 2 bases from V and 5 bases from J, with 7 bases between. This CDR3 contains 12 residues. Germline V gives CDR1 SNHLY, CDR2 FYNNEI. The CDR3 protein is CASSEKGNEQYF. Written as DNA, the CDR3 is TGTGCCAGCAGTGAAAAAGGGAACGAGCAGTACTTC.

The chain links TRBV11-2 to TRBJ2-7; 7 bases line up with TRBD1. CDR1 is SGHAT, CDR2 FQNNGV, per germline. After removal of 1 base from V and 1 base from J, the junction contained 10 bases not matched to a gene. This CDR3 has 17 amino acids. This CDR3 is CASSLVTGTVFSYEQYF. CDR3 DNA: TGTGCCAGCAGCTTAGTCACCGGGACAGTGTTTTCCTACGAGCAGTACTTC.

The V call is TRBV6-1, the J call TRBJ2-2; maybe TRBD1 (6 bases). The germline V gene has CDR1 MNHNS and CDR2 SASEGT. Deletions cut 2 bases from V and 6 bases from J, with 19 bases between. The CDR3 runs to 17 residues. CDR3 residues: CASSESRGYSLPGELFF. CDR3 DNA sequence: TGTGCCAGCAGTGAAAGCAGGGGATATTCCTTACCCGGGGAGCTGTTTTTT.

This sequence joins TRBV7-9 and TRBJ1-1; no clear D. The V and J ends lost 1 base and 0 bases respectively, with 12 bases between them. The CDR3 has 16 residues. CDR1 SEHNR and CDR2 FQNEAQ come from the germline V gene (reference sequence). The CDR3 sequence is CASSLGWADVNTEAFF. The DNA for the CDR3 is TGTGCCAGCAGCTTAGGGTGGGCAGACGTGAACACTGAAGCTTTCTTT.

The chain uses TRBV9 and TRBJ2-4, with 10 bases fitting TRBD2. CDR1 is SGDLS, CDR2 YYNGEE, per germline. The ends lost 4 bases at V and 4 bases at J; junction bases unmatched: 2. This CDR3 region has 14 residues. CDR3 amino acids: CASSSSGSKNIQYF. The CDR3 DNA sequence: TGTGCCAGCAGCTCTAGCGGGAGTAAAAACATTCAGTACTTC.

The J gene is TRBJ2-7, the V gene TRBV7-9, with a weak D call TRBD2 (6 bases). In germline, CDR1 is SEHNR, CDR2 FQNEAQ (reference sequence). V was clipped by 3 bases and J by 2 bases, with 20 bases between them. The CDR3 length is 17 residues. Written as DNA, the CDR3 is TGTGCCAGCAGCTTTCCCTCGGAGGGTCAAGGGCCCTACGAGCAGTACTTC. Its translation: CASSFPSEGQGPYEQYF. Combining the CDR3 with reference TRBV7-9 and TRBJ2-7 gives the whole variable domain DTGVSQNPRHKITKRGQNVTFRCDPISEHNRLYWYRQTLGQGPEFLTYFQNEAQLEKSRLLSDRFSAERPKGSFSTLEIQRTEQGDSAMYLCASSFPSEGQGPYEQYFGPGTRLTVT.

The chain recombines TRBV27 with TRBJ2-7; 7 bases are a match to TRBD1. Germline V gene sequence: CDR1 MNHEY, CDR2 SMNVEV (reference sequence). With V trimmed by 4 bases and J by 7 bases, 7 bases remained unmatched. This CDR3 region has 13 residues. The CDR3 sequence is CASSYRGGREQYF. CDR3 bases: TGTGCCAGCAGTTACAGGGGCGGTAGAGAGCAGTACTTC.

The chain couples TRBV21-1 to TRBJ2-3; the DNA was not compared with TRBD1, the D call given in the table. TRBV21-1 is labeled a pseudogene. The CDR3 has 15 residues. CDR3 loop: CASSRTGDLTDTQYF. The CDR3 DNA reads as TGTGCCAGCAGCCGGACAGGGGATTTGACAGATACGCAGTATTTT.

This chain connects TRBV10-3 to TRBJ2-1, with 10 positions matching TRBD2. The germline CDR1 and CDR2 sequences are ENHRY and SYGVKD. After removal of 2 bases from V and 6 bases from J, the junction contained 4 bases not matched to a gene. The CDR3 is 15 amino acids. For the CDR3, the DNA is TGTGCCATCAGTGAGCTAGCGGGAGTCTCCAATGAGCAGTTCTTC. As protein: CAISELAGVSNEQFF.

The CDR3 loop is CASSFGSRTIDGYTF. CDR3 in DNA: TGTGCCAGCAGTTTTGGCTCTAGGACAATCGATGGCTACACCTTC. This chain links TRBV28 with TRBJ1-2; maybe TRBD1 (5 bases). Deletions cut 3 bases from V and 6 bases from J, with 17 bases between. The CDR3 is made up of 15 amino acids. In germline, CDR1 is MDHEN, CDR2 SYDVKM.

This clone has a single count. This rearrangement joins TRBV5-1 to TRBJ2-5, with D maybe TRBD1 (5 bases). V lost 2 bases and J lost 5, with 16 bases in between. Germline CDR1 reads SGHRS; CDR2 reads YFSETQ. The CDR3 is 15 residues long. CDR3 DNA: TGCGCCAGCAGCTTACTGGGGAATCCAGGGGAGACCCAGTACTTC. Residues: CASSLLGNPGETQYF.

The V gene is TRBV9, the J gene TRBJ2-3, with D possibly TRBD2 on 6 matching bases. The CDR3 has 15 amino acids. Looked up from germline, CDR1 is SGDLS and CDR2 is YYNGEE. The V and J ends lost 2 bases and 5 bases respectively, with 15 bases between them. As DNA, the CDR3 is TGTGCCAGCAGCGTGATTGGGAGGACCCGAGATACGCAGTATTTT. Amino acid sequence: CASSVIGRTRDTQYF. Variable domain in full (rest from reference TRBV9 and TRBJ2-3): DSGVTQTPKHLITATGQRVTLRCSPRSGDLSVYWYQQSLDQGLQFLIQYYNGEERAKGNILERFSAQQFPDLHSELNLSSLELGDSALYFCASSVIGRTRDTQYFGPGTRLTVL.

The V and J genes are TRBV10-2 and TRBJ2-7; D not certain. CDR1 is WSHSY and CDR2 is SAAADI in the germline V gene. Trimming cost V 4 bases and J 5 bases, with 9 bases left between them. CDR3 length: 12 residues. In nucleotides, the CDR3 is TGCGCCAGCAGTGGGGGTCTGCACGAGCAGTACTTC. Encoded protein: CASSGGLHEQYF.

The J gene is TRBJ2-7, the V gene TRBV5-4, with D unclear. V was cut by 4 bases and J by 0 bases, with 8 bases left in between. This CDR3 has 13 residues. Germline V gene lookup returns CDR1 SGHNT and CDR2 YYREEE (reference sequence). DNA of the CDR3: TGTGCCAGCAGCGTATCAGACTCCTACGAGCAGTACTTC. Translation gives CASSVSDSYEQYF.

This clone has at least ten counts. The CDR3 loop reads CASGEFASYEQYF. The CDR3 DNA reads TGTGCCAGCGGTGAGTTCGCCTCCTACGAGCAGTACTTC. The chain carries TRBV6-6 and TRBJ2-7; the D is unclear. CDR1 and CDR2 (germline): MNHNY, SVGAGI (reference sequence). The CDR3 has 13 residues. V dropped 8 bases and J dropped 0 bases, with 11 bases sitting between them.

J is TRBJ2-7 and V is TRBV10-3; the D gene is possibly TRBD1 (5 bases). V was pared by 4 bases and J by 5 bases, with 15 bases between. The CDR3 is 14 residues long. The germline CDR1 and CDR2 sequences are ENHRY and SYGVKD. For the CDR3, the DNA is TGTGCCATCAGTGGAGGAAAGGGGTATAACGAGCAGTACTTC. It encodes CAISGGKGYNEQYF.

The chain combines TRBV5-4 with TRBJ1-2, with 9 nucleotides matching TRBD1. The germline V gene has CDR1 SGHNT and CDR2 YYREEE (reference sequence). The CDR3 is 17 amino acids. The V segment lost 7 bases and the J segment 0 bases; nucleotides outside the gene matches: 13. Written as DNA, the CDR3 is TGTGCCAGCGGCTATAGGACAGGGGATTACACTAACTATGGCTACACCTTC. It specifies CASGYRTGDYTNYGYTF.

The chain combines TRBV7-2 with TRBJ2-5, with no clear D. V was trimmed by 1 base and J by 1 base, leaving 10 bases between them. There are 15 residues in the CDR3. Germline CDR1 is SGHTA and CDR2 is FQGNSA. The CDR3: CASSLGVVPQETQYF. CDR3 DNA sequence: TGTGCCAGCAGCTTAGGAGTGGTGCCCCAAGAGACCCAGTACTTC.